This T cell receptor beta chain was retrieved from a study of shared T cell receptors in the human thymus. Profiling relied on immunoSEQ multiplex PCR, and the TCRdb table lists in-frame clones only, not all of them. The table has 600,000 to 900,000 clones, 70% to 90% seen once. With V trimmed by 4 bases and J by 2 bases, 3 bases remained unmatched. Germline loops: CDR1 LNHDA, CDR2 SQIVND (reference sequence). This CDR3 has 15 amino acids. The sample was also linked to a second study, of human thymus T cells. That investigation notes: Those donating were healthy Finnish infants in corrective surgery for congenital heart defects. Thymus pieces cut out during corrective heart surgery were the tissue that was used. Apparent bias marked the V and J gene usage of thymic and blood repertoires. Highly overlapping thymic repertoires among unrelated individuals were reported in related research.

V and J are TRBV19 and TRBJ2-5, with 11 bases aligning to TRBD2. This clonotype was sampled from a girl under two years old with a congenital heart defect. The sequencing input was thymocytes. The CDR3 bases are TGTGCCAGTAGTACGGTAGCGGGGGGGCAAGAGACCCAGTACTTC. It is translated as CASSTVAGGQETQYF.